This T cell receptor (beta chain) comes out of a study of blood T cell repertoires in COVID-19. Study in general: Samples came from the United States, Italy and Spain, spanning acute and convalescent COVID-19.

In the study's own analysis: Scientists estimated how many nucleated cells there were by amplifying reference gene primers. Using immunoSEQ multiplex PCR, the repertoire was profiled, and TCRdb retains in-frame clones only, with some absent. The D gene and trimming were derived from the DNA, and the V and J assignments and clone size from that table. Of around 200,000 clones detected, around nine tenths appear once; the ten largest clones hold over 3.5%. This CDR3 is 14 amino acids long. Germline V lookup: CDR1 MNHEY, CDR2 SVGAGI. The V gene end was trimmed by 4 bases and the J gene end by 4 bases; junction bases not matched to a gene: 5.

The sample consisted of peripheral blood. This TCR was recovered from a man aged 18 to 29 with active or convalescent COVID-19. The J gene is TRBJ2-3, the V gene TRBV6-5; TRBD2 aligns across 7 bases. CDR3 nucleotides: TGTGCCAGCAGTTTTGGACTAGGCCCAGATACGCAGTATTTT. This codes for CASSFGLGPDTQYF.